Listed here are 12 T cell receptor beta chains from one sample, sequenced in a study of cytomegalovirus exposure and HLA in healthy donors. The PCR contained 60 Vbeta and 13 Jbeta primers. Only in-frame clones appear in the TCRdb table, and some are missing; sequencing was by immunoSEQ multiplex PCR. Of 170,000 or so clones detected, around 80% appear once; the ten largest clones hold around 5%. Sequenced sample: PBMCs. These receptors were collected from a man between 18 and 29 years old in good health and CMV-seronegative.

The rearrangement links TRBV2 to TRBJ1-2; 8 bases are a match to TRBD1. Trimming cost V 10 bases and J 8 bases; bases outside gene matches: 9. The CDR3 loop spans 12 amino acids. From germline, CDR1 is SNHLY and CDR2 FYNNEI. Here the CDR3 reads CATDDRGGGYTF. The CDR3 DNA reads TGTGCCACCGACGACAGGGGTGGGGGCTACACCTTC.

The V and J genes are TRBV6-1 and TRBJ2-2, with 9 bases matching TRBD2. Trimming at V came to 1 base and at J to 7 bases, leaving 13 bases not matched to a gene. This CDR3 has 18 amino acids. Germline assignment: CDR1 MNHNS and CDR2 SASEGT. The CDR3, as DNA: TGTGCCAGCAGTGAAGGATGGGCGGGGGGGCGGTACGTCGGGGAGCTGTTTTTT. Translated: CASSEGWAGGRYVGELFF.

V usage is TRBV28 and J usage is TRBJ2-7; D may be TRBD1 (6 bases). Germline values: CDR1 MDHEN, CDR2 SYDVKM. V dropped 3 bases and J dropped 3 bases, with 12 bases sitting between them. The CDR3 spans 14 residues. DNA for the CDR3: TGTGCCAGCAGTTTGGGGGCCAACCGCTACGAGCAGTACTTC. Amino acids: CASSLGANRYEQYF. The whole variable domain, remainder taken from reference TRBV28 and TRBJ2-7, is DVKVTQSSRYLVKRTGEKVFLECVQDMDHENMFWYRQDPGLGLRLIYFSYDVKMKEKGDIPEGYSVSREKKERFSLILESASTNQTSMYLCASSLGANRYEQYFGPGTRLTVT.

The V gene is TRBV19, the J gene TRBJ2-3, with 8 bases identical to TRBD1. The CDR3 runs 15 residues. After removal of 7 bases from V and 0 bases from J, the junction contained 6 bases not matched to a gene. Germline V gene sequence: CDR1 LNHDA, CDR2 SQIVND (reference sequence). CDR3 DNA: TGTGCCAGTACCCCAGGACAGGGAAGCACAGATACGCAGTATTTT. Protein: CASTPGQGSTDTQYF.

The gene calls are TRBV5-5 and TRBJ1-1; a weak D match, TRBD1 (6 bases). This CDR3 has 18 residues. V lost 0 bases to trimming and J lost 1 base, with 19 bases between them. CDR1 and CDR2 (germline): SGHKS, YYEKEE (reference sequence). CDR3 sequence reads: CASSLDRVPRFRNTEAFF. The CDR3 nucleotides are TGTGCCAGCAGCTTGGACAGGGTCCCAAGATTTCGGAACACTGAAGCTTTCTTT.

J is TRBJ1-5 and V is TRBV6-1, with no clear D. V was clipped by 2 bases and J by 5 bases, with 13 bases between them. Per the germline V gene, CDR1 is MNHNS and CDR2 is SASEGT. The CDR3 spans 15 residues. The CDR3 reads CASSEWWAAYQPQHF. The CDR3 DNA reads TGTGCCAGCAGTGAATGGTGGGCAGCTTATCAGCCCCAGCATTTT.

The gene calls are TRBV5-1 and TRBJ2-7; tentatively, D is TRBD2 (5 bases). The length of the CDR3 is 13 residues. CDR1 is SGHRS, CDR2 YFSETQ, per germline. The V end lost 0 bases, the J end lost 4 bases, and 8 bases lay between the germline ends. The CDR3 loop is CASSLVPGYEQYF. In DNA, the CDR3 is TGCGCCAGCAGCTTGGTTCCGGGATACGAGCAGTACTTC.

This chain connects TRBV23-1 to TRBJ1-2; D is ambiguous. TRBV23-1 counts as an open reading frame of uncertain function. There are 12 residues in the CDR3. V gave up 6 bases and J gave up 4 bases, with 9 bases separating them. The CDR3 spells CASRQYTYGYTF. CDR3 DNA sequence: TGCGCCAGCAGGCAGTATACCTATGGCTACACCTTC.

The genes are TRBV1 and TRBJ2-7; TRBD2, the table's D call, lacks a check against the DNA. TRBV1 is a known pseudogene. The CDR3 has 17 amino acids. CDR3 in DNA: TGCACCAGCAGCCACAAGGGGAGCGGGGGCGAGTGGTACGAGCAGTACTTC. As protein: CTSSHKGSGGEWYEQYF.

This sequence joins TRBV18 and TRBJ1-1, with D unclear. The CDR3 runs 14 residues. Germline V CDR1 and CDR2: KGHSH, LQKENI. The V and J ends lost 1 base and 3 bases respectively, with 9 bases between them. The CDR3 spells CASSPRQSDTEAFF. The DNA for the CDR3 is TGTGCCAGCTCACCACGGCAGTCCGACACTGAAGCTTTCTTT.

This chain uses TRBV5-1 with TRBJ2-5; D might be TRBD1 (6 bases). The end of the DNA is better explained by TRBJ2-7, so the J call may be wrong. The CDR3 consists of 14 residues. In germline, CDR1 is SGHRS, CDR2 YFSETQ. CDR3 DNA sequence: TGCGCCAGCAGCTTGTTTACCAGGGGCTACGAGCAGTACTTC. This sequence encodes CASSLFTRGYEQYF.

This clone was recorded once. CDR3 sequence reads: CASSLPGGFDEQYF. The CDR3 nucleotides read TGTGCCAGCAGCTTGCCAGGGGGCTTCGACGAGCAGTACTTC. The chain joins TRBV13 to TRBJ2-7; 8 bases are a match to TRBD1. CDR1 PRHDT and CDR2 FYEKMQ come from the germline V gene (reference sequence). The CDR3 loop spans 14 amino acids. Trimming at V came to 3 bases and at J to 5 bases, leaving 6 bases not matched to a gene.